The rows below give T cell receptor beta chains drawn from one sample of a study of shared clonotypes between healthy human individuals. TCRdb's copy holds only in-frame clones and misses some; the assay was immunoSEQ multiplex PCR. The table has approximately 2,000,000 clones, just under 95% seen once. The sequencing sample was made of naive CD8+ T cells from PBMCs. The receptors shown here come from a young man in good health. Some clones in this sample may be carry-over from other donors' samples. Both conserved end residues are part of each CDR3.

v_call	j_call	cdr3_aa
TRBV7-8	TRBJ1-5	CASSLSGGGAIIQPQHF
TRBV19	TRBJ1-1	CASSMARVGDTEAFF
TRBV9	TRBJ1-4	CASSESGGGGEKLFF
TRBV5-4	TRBJ2-7	CASQDGARQYF
TRBV11-2	TRBJ2-3	CASNNKGAGAGTDTQYF
TRBV7-9	TRBJ2-1	CASSLDASYNEQFF
TRBV27	TRBJ2-3	CASRERGTDTQYF
TRBV7-6	TRBJ2-7	CASSLKAGALYEQYF
TRBV4-1	TRBJ2-2	CASSQEGTSANTGELFF
TRBV7-8	TRBJ2-1	CASSLDPDREEQFF
TRBV7-9	TRBJ2-5	CASSLGRREGRQETQYF
TRBV7-3	TRBJ2-1	CASSLSTGGSYNEQFF
TRBV27	TRBJ2-7	CASSLAVVGTGVNYEQYF
TRBV9	TRBJ1-1	CASSVKGYMNTEAFF
TRBV6-1	TRBJ2-5	CASSEGTSGRGGEETQYF
TRBV11-2	TRBJ2-1	CASILADSYNEQFF
TRBV4-1	TRBJ2-3	CASSQDLGALVDTQYF
TRBV6-1	TRBJ2-2	CAIMGPFLRTGELFF
TRBV9	TRBJ2-7	CASSARQGRPYEQYF
TRBV7-9	TRBJ2-5	CASSPDGPSGREETQYF
TRBV4-3	TRBJ1-5	CASSQNHDSNQPQHF
TRBV28	TRBJ1-2	CASTLRGTNLGGYTF
TRBV7-9	TRBJ2-1	CASSSSRDRGGYNEQFF
TRBV28	TRBJ2-7	CASSLSGTSEQYF
TRBV30	TRBJ1-2	CAWSVSAAYGYTF
TRBV11-2	TRBJ1-1	CASSSSQGGTEAFF
TRBV29-1	TRBJ1-1	CSVETGSNTEAFF
TRBV2	TRBJ2-1	CASSEWGQSSYNEQFF
TRBV7-9	TRBJ2-7	CASSLGGRPIPSYEQYF
TRBV4-1	TRBJ2-7	CASSQVQGLTYEQYF
TRBV6-6	TRBJ2-3	CASSSPGGRDTQYF
TRBV27	TRBJ2-7	CASSLGGTYYYEQYF
TRBV10-3	TRBJ2-7	CAIRDRGRHYEQYF
TRBV13	TRBJ2-7	CASSLGTSGYEQYF
TRBV27	TRBJ2-7	CASSSRGQAREQYF
TRBV4-3	TRBJ2-5	CASSQVSRGQKETQYF
TRBV4-3	TRBJ2-1	CASSQDRGEVHEQFF
TRBV6-1	TRBJ1-2	CASSEDGGYTF
TRBV11-2	TRBJ2-1	CASSPGVLGILQDEQFF
TRBV6-5	.	CASSPQGQGYEQYF
TRBV2	TRBJ2-7	CASSGWTELSYEQYF
TRBV10-3	TRBJ2-7	CAISEGGEQYF
TRBV6-5	TRBJ2-5	CASSRTGNNQETQYF
TRBV27	TRBJ2-7	CASSARRGYEQYF
TRBV5-4	TRBJ2-1	CASSTLGNEQFF
TRBV9	TRBJ2-3	CASSVPRDREGTDTQYF
TRBV2	TRBJ1-2	CASSEYQGTYGYTF
TRBV11-2	TRBJ1-3	CASSPWGQGAPGNTIYF
TRBV2	TRBJ2-2	CASSEILVRTGELFF
TRBV9	TRBJ1-5	CASSVGGGQPQHF